One and the same sample provided the 14 T cell receptor beta chains below, sequenced in a study of shared clonotypes between healthy human individuals (dated by TCRdb to 2019 to 2021). Library generation was performed with the immunoSEQ multiplex PCR assay. TCRdb obtained this table from immuneACCESS and retained in-frame rearrangements with V and J assigned. These tables miss some clones; where compared with another copy, unresolved V genes account for less than half of the shortfall, and the remainder is unexplained. Counted in this sample were 550,000 to 700,000 clones; more than 70% of them appeared once. Around 1.7% of the sample belongs to the ten largest clones. Sequencing used memory CD4+ T cells sorted from blood. Sample cell subset or site, as interpreted from the label and publication: CD45RA-negative fraction. The receptors were gathered from a woman in her twenties or thirties in good health.

The CDR3 region has the DNA TGCGCCAGCAGTGGGAGTCAGCAAGGCAATCAGCCCCAGCATTTT. Amino acid sequence: CASSGSQQGNQPQHF. The rearrangement links TRBV10-2 to TRBJ1-5; D uncertain. Germline V gives CDR1 WSHSY, CDR2 SAAADI. The V gene lost 4 bases and the J gene lost 2 bases, with 12 bases spanning the gap. The CDR3 extends over 15 amino acids.

For this clone: A read error likely explains this, since a far larger clone differs by one base. The chain carries TRBV5-1 and TRBJ2-7; TRBD1 agrees at 12 bases. This CDR3 has 17 amino acids. V lost 0 bases, J lost 7 bases, and 11 bases stayed unmatched. Germline loops: CDR1 SGHRS, CDR2 YFSETQ. CDR3 amino acids: CASSLGAAGQGAGEQYF. The CDR3 nucleotides read TGCGCCAGCAGCTTGGGAGCCGCGGGACAGGGGGCGGGGGAGCAGTACTTC.

This clone showed up just a few times. J is TRBJ2-5 and V is TRBV7-9; 7 nucleotides agree with TRBD2. The ends lost 3 bases at V and 5 bases at J; junction bases unmatched: 6. Germline V gene sequence: CDR1 SEHNR, CDR2 FQNEAQ (reference sequence). This CDR3 spans 14 amino acids. The CDR3 bases are TGTGCCAGCAGCTTCGCAAGGGGAGGGGAGACCCAGTACTTC. Amino acid sequence: CASSFARGGETQYF.

The V gene is TRBV27, the J gene TRBJ2-7; the match to TRBD2 covers 10 bases. The junction had 4 bases not matched to a gene; V was cut back by 6 bases and J by 2 bases. Germline V gene lookup returns CDR1 MNHEY and CDR2 SMNVEV (reference sequence). This CDR3 contains 14 residues. This chain's CDR3 is CASSPSGRAYEQYF. The CDR3 nucleotides are TGTGCCAGCAGCCCAAGCGGGAGGGCCTACGAGCAGTACTTC.

This clone was seen a handful of times. The V and J genes are TRBV6-5 and TRBJ2-7; 7 bases fit TRBD2. There are 14 residues in the CDR3. The V gene end was trimmed by 4 bases and the J gene end by 1 base; junction bases not matched to a gene: 4. CDR1 MNHEY and CDR2 SVGAGI come from the germline V gene. The CDR3 DNA reads as TGTGCCAGCAGTTCCGGGGGAGGGTCCTACGAGCAGTACTTC. Translated, it gives CASSSGGGSYEQYF.

V and J are TRBV28 and TRBJ2-3; 13 bases align to TRBD2. The CDR3 has 19 residues. J lost 5 bases, V lost 4 bases, and 15 bases had no gene match. CDR1 and CDR2 (germline): MDHEN, SYDVKM. The CDR3 DNA reads TGTGCCAGCAGTTCCGACCCCCCTGGACTAGCGGGAGCTGTAGATACGCAGTATTTT. Protein product: CASSSDPPGLAGAVDTQYF.

V usage is TRBV16 and J usage is TRBJ1-2; D is ambiguous. The V end lost 0 bases, the J end lost 4 bases, and 9 bases lay between the germline ends. There are 14 residues in the CDR3. CDR1 and CDR2 (germline): KGHSY, FQNENV. For the CDR3, the DNA is TGTGCCAGCAGCCAATCCGGCAGGACCTATGGCTACACCTTC. Protein sequence: CASSQSGRTYGYTF.

The chain links TRBV4-1 to TRBJ2-6; D gene ambiguous. V was cut by 4 bases and J by 4 bases, with 5 bases left in between. Per the germline V gene, CDR1 is MGHRA and CDR2 is YSYEKL. The CDR3 has 13 amino acids. As DNA, the CDR3 is TGCGCCAGCAGCCTCCCAGGGGCCAACGTCCTGACTTTC. It codes for CASSLPGANVLTF.

The genes are TRBV27 and TRBJ2-5; 7 bases map to TRBD2. Trimming took 6 bases from V and 0 from J; bases not matched to a gene: 7. Germline V lookup: CDR1 MNHEY, CDR2 SMNVEV (reference sequence). The CDR3 length is 15 residues. CDR3 sequence (DNA): TGTGCCAGCAGAGGCGGGAGAGTGTACCAAGAGACCCAGTACTTC. Amino acids: CASRGGRVYQETQYF.

This clone was counted once. A much more abundant neighbour one base away suggests this may be a read error. The chain uses TRBV2 and TRBJ2-7, with D uncertain. The CDR3 loop spans 12 amino acids. Germline V lookup: CDR1 SNHLY, CDR2 FYNNEI. The germline V and J ends were trimmed by 2 bases and 3 bases, with 5 bases remaining between them. CDR3 residues: CASSERVYEQYF. CDR3 in DNA: TGTGCCAGCAGTGAACGGGTCTACGAGCAGTACTTC. The whole variable domain, remainder taken from reference TRBV2 and TRBJ2-7, is EPEVTQTPSHQVTQMGQEVILRCVPISNHLYFYWYRQILGQKVEFLVSFYNNEISEKSEIFDDQFSVERPDGSNFTLKIRSTKLEDSAMYFCASSERVYEQYFGPGTRLTVT.

There are a few counts of this clone. V is TRBV30 and J is TRBJ2-3; D is undetermined. Germline V CDR1 and CDR2: GTSNPN, SVGIG (reference sequence). Trimming left V 1 base short and J 3 bases short, with 11 bases between. CDR3 length equals 14 residues. CDR3 in DNA: TGTGCCTGGAGTGCAGAACCTCAGACAGATACGCAGTATTTT. Protein sequence: CAWSAEPQTDTQYF.

This clone was found many times. The J gene is TRBJ2-5, the V gene TRBV5-5; tentative D call: TRBD1 (6 bases). The CDR3 consists of 14 residues. Per germline, CDR1 SGHKS and CDR2 YYEKEE (reference sequence). V was pared by 5 bases and J by 3 bases, with 14 bases between. The CDR3 protein is CASSKGTTKETQYF. In nucleotides, the CDR3 is TGTGCCAGCAGTAAAGGGACAACAAAAGAGACCCAGTACTTC.

This clone turned up a few times. This rearrangement joins TRBV27 to TRBJ1-2; D ambiguous. The V gene lost 2 bases and the J gene lost 4 bases, with 8 bases spanning the gap. This CDR3 is 13 amino acids long. Per the germline V gene, CDR1 is MNHEY and CDR2 is SMNVEV (reference sequence). DNA for the CDR3: TGTGCCAGCAGTTTAGTGGGATCCTATGGCTACACCTTC. Amino acids: CASSLVGSYGYTF.

The chain combines TRBV2 with TRBJ2-7; D might be TRBD1 or TRBD2, each matching 5 bases. V lost 7 bases to trimming and J lost 2 bases, with 15 bases between them. Germline V gene sequence: CDR1 SNHLY, CDR2 FYNNEI. CDR3 size: 14 residues. For the CDR3, the DNA is TGTGCCAGCATCGGGGCGGTCAGGACCTACGAGCAGTACTTC. This gives the protein CASIGAVRTYEQYF.